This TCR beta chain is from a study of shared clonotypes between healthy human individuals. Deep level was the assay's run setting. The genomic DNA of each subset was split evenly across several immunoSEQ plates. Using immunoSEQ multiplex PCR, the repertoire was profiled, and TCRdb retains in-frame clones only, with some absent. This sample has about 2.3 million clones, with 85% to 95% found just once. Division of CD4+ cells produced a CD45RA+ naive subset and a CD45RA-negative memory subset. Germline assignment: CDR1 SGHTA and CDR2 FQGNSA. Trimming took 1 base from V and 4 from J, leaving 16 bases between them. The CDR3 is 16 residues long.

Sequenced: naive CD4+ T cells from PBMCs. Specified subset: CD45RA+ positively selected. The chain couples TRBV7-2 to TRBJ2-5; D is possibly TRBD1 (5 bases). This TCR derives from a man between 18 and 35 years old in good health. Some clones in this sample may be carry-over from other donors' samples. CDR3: CASSLVPRVGGETQYF. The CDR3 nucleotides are TGTGCCAGCAGCTTAGTACCCAGGGTGGGTGGAGAGACCCAGTACTTC.